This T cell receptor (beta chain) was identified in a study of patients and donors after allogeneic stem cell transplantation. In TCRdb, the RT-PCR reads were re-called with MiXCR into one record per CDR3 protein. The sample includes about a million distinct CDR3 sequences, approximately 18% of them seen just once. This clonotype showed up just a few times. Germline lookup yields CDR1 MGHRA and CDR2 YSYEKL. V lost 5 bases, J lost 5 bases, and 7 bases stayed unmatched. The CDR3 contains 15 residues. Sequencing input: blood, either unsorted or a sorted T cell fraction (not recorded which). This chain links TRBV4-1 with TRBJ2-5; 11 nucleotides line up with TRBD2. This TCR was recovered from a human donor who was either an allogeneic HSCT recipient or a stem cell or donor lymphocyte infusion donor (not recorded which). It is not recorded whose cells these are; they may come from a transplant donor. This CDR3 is CASSRLAGLAETQYF. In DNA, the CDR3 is TGCGCCAGCAGCAGACTAGCGGGATTGGCGGAGACCCAGTACTTC.